One sample yielded the 14 T cell receptor beta chains listed below, sequenced in a study of blood T cell repertoires in COVID-19. Clones were read by immunoSEQ multiplex PCR, and TCRdb kept only the in-frame ones, dropping some. The profile shows roughly 300,000 clones, approximately 88% of them singletons. The sample was peripheral blood. These receptors originate from a man aged 18 to 29 with active or convalescent COVID-19.

Note on this clone: The sample holds other DNA sequences that translate to the same CDR3. The chain uses TRBV12-3 or TRBV12-4 and TRBJ2-7, with 7 nucleotides matching TRBD1. Unmatched junction bases numbered 0, after V lost 1 base and J lost 3 bases. The CDR3 runs 13 residues. The CDR3 protein is CASSLGTGYEQYF. In nucleotides, the CDR3 is TGTGCCAGCAGTTTAGGGACAGGCTACGAGCAGTACTTC.

The chain carries TRBV6-6 and TRBJ1-1; weak D call: TRBD1 (6 bases). V was clipped by 2 bases and J by 1 base, with 14 bases between them. The germline V gene encodes CDR1 MNHNY and CDR2 SVGAGI (reference sequence). This CDR3 is built from 16 residues. In DNA, the CDR3 is TGTGCCAGCAGTTACGGCTACAGGGCAAAGAACACTGAAGCTTTCTTT. Protein: CASSYGYRAKNTEAFF.

V usage is TRBV11-3 and J usage is TRBJ1-5; 12 nucleotides align to TRBD1. This CDR3 region has 19 residues. The junction had 14 bases not matched to a gene; V was cut back by 5 bases and J by 3 bases. Germline-derived CDR1 and CDR2 are SGHNT and YENEEA. CDR3 nucleotide sequence: TGTGCCAGCAGCCCCCGGGACAGGGGGCGGTCGATCTTCAATCAGCCCCAGCATTTT. It yields the protein CASSPRDRGRSIFNQPQHF.

V usage is TRBV11-1 and J usage is TRBJ1-2, with 12 bases lining up with TRBD1. Germline V gene data show CDR1 as SGHAT and CDR2 as FQDESV (reference sequence). The CDR3 is 15 amino acids. Trimming took 4 bases from V and 7 from J; bases not matched to a gene: 7. CDR3 bases: TGTGCCAGCAGCTCCCGGGACAGGGGGCAGTTTGGCTACACCTTC. It specifies CASSSRDRGQFGYTF.

This chain uses TRBV18 with TRBJ2-2; 8 bases line up with TRBD1. The CDR3 loop spans 16 amino acids. With V trimmed by 3 bases and J by 4 bases, 7 bases remained unmatched. Germline lookup yields CDR1 KGHSH and CDR2 LQKENI. CDR3 nucleotide sequence: TGTGCCAGCTCACCTAGGGACAGGCCCAGCACCGGGGAGCTGTTTTTT. This gives the protein CASSPRDRPSTGELFF. The variable domain in full, with the rest retrieved from reference TRBV18 and TRBJ2-2, is NAGVMQNPRHLVRRRGQEARLRCSPMKGHSHVYWYRQLPEEGLKFMVYLQKENIIDESGMPKERFSAEFPKEGPSILRIQQVVRGDSAAYFCASSPRDRPSTGELFFGEGSRLTVL.

This clone was counted a few times. Other DNA variants within this sample encode the same CDR3. This chain links TRBV6-2 or TRBV6-3 with TRBJ2-3; D perhaps matches TRBD2 (7 bases). The CDR3 consists of 15 residues. The V end was cut by 0 bases, the J end by 3 bases, with 10 bases between. Germline V gene sequence: CDR1 MNHEY, CDR2 SVGEGT. The CDR3 nucleotides are TGTGCCAGCAGTTACTCGGGGGGGCCGACAGATACGCAGTATTTT. It codes for CASSYSGGPTDTQYF.

This chain connects TRBV6-1 to TRBJ1-6; D is unresolved. V lost 2 bases, J lost 3 bases, and 5 bases lay in between. The germline V gene encodes CDR1 MNHNS and CDR2 SASEGT. CDR3 length: 14 amino acids. The DNA for the CDR3 is TGTGCCAGCAGTGAAACTGGCTATAATTCACCCCTCCACTTT. It is translated as CASSETGYNSPLHF.

This clone appeared once. This rearrangement joins TRBV2 to TRBJ1-4; no firm D call. V was cut by 6 bases and J by 0 bases, with 11 bases left in between. Germline V lookup: CDR1 SNHLY, CDR2 FYNNEI. The CDR3 is 15 residues long. This CDR3 is CASSDPRTTNEKLFF. The CDR3, as DNA: TGTGCCAGCAGCGACCCCAGGACAACTAATGAAAAACTGTTTTTT.

The chain joins TRBV6-2 or TRBV6-3 to TRBJ2-7; 7 positions agree with TRBD1. Germline assignment: CDR1 MNHEY and CDR2 SVGEGT. V gave up 4 bases and J gave up 6 bases; unmatched junction bases: 12. The CDR3 contains 15 residues. In nucleotides, the CDR3 is TGTGCCAGCAGTTCCGGACAGGTAACTAAAGGCGAGCAGTACTTC. Translation: CASSSGQVTKGEQYF.

This clone was counted between two and nine times. The genes are TRBV7-8 and TRBJ2-6; D is undetermined. V dropped 2 bases and J dropped 0 bases, with 5 bases sitting between them. There are 15 residues in the CDR3. Germline loops: CDR1 SGHVS, CDR2 FQNEAQ. The CDR3 loop is CASSLFHSGANVLTF. CDR3 sequence (DNA): TGTGCCAGCAGCTTATTTCACTCTGGGGCCAACGTCCTGACTTTC.

The chain uses TRBV5-1 and TRBJ2-7; maybe TRBD1 (5 bases). Germline V gene data show CDR1 as SGHRS and CDR2 as YFSETQ. V lost 2 bases and J lost 3, with 12 bases in between. This CDR3 contains 14 residues. In DNA form, the CDR3 reads TGCGCCAGCAGCTTAGGGCAGGGTGTCTACGAGCAGTACTTC. Residues: CASSLGQGVYEQYF.

The chain joins TRBV21-1 to TRBJ2-4; TRBD1, the table's D call, was not compared with the DNA. TRBV21-1 is reported as a pseudogene. This CDR3 spans 14 amino acids. This chain's CDR3 is CASSNEGAPAIQYF. As DNA, the CDR3 is TGTGCCAGCAGCAATGAAGGGGCCCCGGCCATTCAGTACTTC.

The chain uses TRBV18 and TRBJ2-3; 9 bases map to TRBD2. The CDR3 loop spans 17 amino acids. Trimming cost V 1 base and J 0 bases; bases outside gene matches: 5. In germline, CDR1 is KGHSH, CDR2 LQKENI. CDR3 bases: TGTGCCAGCTCACCACTGCGGGGGGGCCGAAGCACAGATACGCAGTATTTT. This encodes CASSPLRGGRSTDTQYF.

This clone appeared a few times. The gene calls are TRBV4-1 and TRBJ1-4; no definite D call. This CDR3 contains 17 residues. Germline CDR1 reads MGHRA; CDR2 reads YSYEKL. V lost 3 bases, J lost 0 bases, and 14 bases lay in between. The CDR3 region has the DNA TGCGCCAGCAGCCAGAGTGGCGGCGGGGCAACTAATGAAAAACTGTTTTTT. Protein product: CASSQSGGGATNEKLFF.